This T cell receptor (beta chain) was found in a study of shared T cell receptors in the human thymus. Clones were read by immunoSEQ multiplex PCR, and TCRdb kept only the in-frame ones, dropping some. This sample has hundreds of thousands of clones, with roughly 88% found just once. The CDR3 sequence is 18 residues long. Per the germline V gene, CDR1 is SGHDT and CDR2 is YYEEEE. V gave up 0 bases and J gave up 6 bases; unmatched junction bases: 15. This clone was seen once. The same specimen was also included in a second study, on human thymus T cells. That paper adds: Each of the donors was a healthy Finnish infant who was undergoing open corrective cardiac surgery for congenital heart defects. In corrective heart surgery, resections were taken, and these provided the thymus tissue. Gene usage (both V and J) appeared biased in thymic and blood repertoires. Related research described strongly overlapping thymic repertoires in unrelated people.

The sample consisted of thymocytes. The rearrangement uses TRBV5-6 and TRBJ2-1, with 7 nucleotides matching TRBD1. The TCR originated in a boy in the first two years of life with a congenital heart defect. In DNA, the CDR3 is TGTGCCAGCAGCTTGGCCAAATCTCAGGGAGACAGGGTCAATGAGCAGTTCTTC. Translating it yields CASSLAKSQGDRVNEQFF. Supplemented by reference TRBV5-6 and TRBJ2-1, the full variable domain reads DAGVTQSPTHLIKTRGQQVTLRCSPKSGHDTVSWYQQALGQGPQFIFQYYEEEERQRGNFPDRFSGHQFPNYSSELNVNALLLGDSALYLCASSLAKSQGDRVNEQFFGPGTRLTVL.